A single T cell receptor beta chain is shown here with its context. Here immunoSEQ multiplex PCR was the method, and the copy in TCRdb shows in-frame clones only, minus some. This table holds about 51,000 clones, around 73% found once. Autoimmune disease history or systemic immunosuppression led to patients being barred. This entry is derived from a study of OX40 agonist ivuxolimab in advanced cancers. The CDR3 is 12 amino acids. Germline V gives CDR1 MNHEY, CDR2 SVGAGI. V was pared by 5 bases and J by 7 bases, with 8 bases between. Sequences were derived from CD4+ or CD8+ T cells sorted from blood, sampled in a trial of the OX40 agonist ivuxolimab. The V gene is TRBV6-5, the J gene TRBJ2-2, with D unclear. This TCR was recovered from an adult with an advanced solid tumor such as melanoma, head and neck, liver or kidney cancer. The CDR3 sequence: CASSPLDGELFF. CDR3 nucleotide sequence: TGTGCCAGCAGTCCTCTCGACGGGGAGCTGTTTTTT.